This T cell receptor (beta chain) was documented in a study of blood T cells in healthy people across ages. V was clipped by 8 bases and J by 8 bases, with 13 bases between them. Germline lookup yields CDR1 MNHEY and CDR2 SVGEGT. The CDR3 length is 12 residues. As concerns this clonotype: Its antigen is currently unknown.

Next came a second PCR, run for about 7 to 12 cycles, which used a sample-barcoded 5' primer along with a J-beta primer mix. A single record per CDR3 protein comes from TCRdb applying MiXCR to the 5' RACE reads. In the table there are over 950,000 distinct CDR3 sequences, around two fifths of which are singletons. Study-level points and caveats: Older age coincided with a roughly linear decline in TCR beta diversity per million T cells.

This clonotype was obtained from a man aged 18-30 years in good health. The specimen sequenced was blood. J is TRBJ2-4 and V is TRBV6-2 or TRBV6-3, with D unresolved. CDR3 amino acids: CASAPLGDIQYF. As DNA, the CDR3 is TGTGCCAGCGCCCCGCTAGGTGACATTCAGTACTTC.